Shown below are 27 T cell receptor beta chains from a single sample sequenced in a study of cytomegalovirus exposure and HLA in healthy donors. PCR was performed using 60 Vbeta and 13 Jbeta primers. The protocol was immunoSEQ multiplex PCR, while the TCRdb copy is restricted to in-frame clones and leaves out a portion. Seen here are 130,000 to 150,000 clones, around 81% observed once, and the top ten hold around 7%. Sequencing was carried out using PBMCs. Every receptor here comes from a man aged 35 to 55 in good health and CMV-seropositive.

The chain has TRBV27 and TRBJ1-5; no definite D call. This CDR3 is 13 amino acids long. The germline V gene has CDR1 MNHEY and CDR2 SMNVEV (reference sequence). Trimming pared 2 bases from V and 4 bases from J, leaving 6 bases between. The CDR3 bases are TGTGCCAGCAGTTTACGGGGTAATCAGCCCCAGCATTTT. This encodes CASSLRGNQPQHF.

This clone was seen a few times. CDR3 amino acids: CSVEGVGGQPRYGYTF. CDR3 nucleotides: TGCAGCGTTGAAGGGGTCGGGGGACAGCCAAGATATGGCTACACCTTC. The chain recombines TRBV29-1 with TRBJ1-2, with 7 positions matching TRBD1. The CDR3 spans 16 residues. The V segment lost 1 base and the J segment 5 bases; nucleotides outside the gene matches: 13. Germline V gene lookup returns CDR1 SQVTM and CDR2 ANQGSEA.

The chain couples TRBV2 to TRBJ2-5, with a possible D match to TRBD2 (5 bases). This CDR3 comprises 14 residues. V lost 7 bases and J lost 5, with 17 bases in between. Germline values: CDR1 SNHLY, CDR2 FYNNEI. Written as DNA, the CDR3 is TGTGCCAGCAACCTTGGACTCAGGCGGGAGACCCAGTACTTC. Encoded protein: CASNLGLRRETQYF.

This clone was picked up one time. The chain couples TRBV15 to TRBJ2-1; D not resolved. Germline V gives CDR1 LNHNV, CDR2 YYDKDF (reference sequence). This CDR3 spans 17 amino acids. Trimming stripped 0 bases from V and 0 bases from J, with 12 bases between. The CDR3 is CATSRDRASSSYNEQFF. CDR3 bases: TGTGCCACCAGCAGAGATCGAGCTTCTAGCTCCTACAATGAGCAGTTCTTC.

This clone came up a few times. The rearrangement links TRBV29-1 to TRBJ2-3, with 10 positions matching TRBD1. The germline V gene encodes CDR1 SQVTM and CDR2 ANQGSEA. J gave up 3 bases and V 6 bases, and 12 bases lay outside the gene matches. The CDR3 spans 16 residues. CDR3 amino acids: CSVSLTTGGLTDTQYF. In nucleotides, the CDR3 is TGCAGCGTCTCTCTTACGACAGGGGGCTTGACAGATACGCAGTATTTT.

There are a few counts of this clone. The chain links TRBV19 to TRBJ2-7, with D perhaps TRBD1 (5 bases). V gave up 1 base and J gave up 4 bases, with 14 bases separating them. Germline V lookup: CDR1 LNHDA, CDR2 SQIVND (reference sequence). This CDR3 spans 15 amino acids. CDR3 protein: CASSIAWQGFYEQYF. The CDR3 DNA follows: TGTGCCAGTAGTATAGCTTGGCAGGGTTTTTACGAGCAGTACTTC.

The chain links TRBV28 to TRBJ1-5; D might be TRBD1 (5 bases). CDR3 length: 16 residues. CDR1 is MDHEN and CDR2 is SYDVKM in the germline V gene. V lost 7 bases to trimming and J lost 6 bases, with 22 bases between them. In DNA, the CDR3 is TGTGCCAGCACCCTCCAGGGAGGCCCCAAGGGTCAGCCCCAGCATTTT. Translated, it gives CASTLQGGPKGQPQHF.

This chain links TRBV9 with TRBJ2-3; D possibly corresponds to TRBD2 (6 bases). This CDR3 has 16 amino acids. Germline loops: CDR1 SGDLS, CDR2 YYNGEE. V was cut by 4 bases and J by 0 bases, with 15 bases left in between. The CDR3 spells CASSPAGRTSTDTQYF. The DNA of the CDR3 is TGTGCCAGCAGCCCCGCGGGGCGGACTAGCACAGATACGCAGTATTTT.

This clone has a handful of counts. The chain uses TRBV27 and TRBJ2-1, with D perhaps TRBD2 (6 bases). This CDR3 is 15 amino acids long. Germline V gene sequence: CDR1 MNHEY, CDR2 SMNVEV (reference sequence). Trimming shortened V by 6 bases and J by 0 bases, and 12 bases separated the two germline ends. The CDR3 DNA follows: TGTGCCAGCAGGGGGGGACGTAGCTCCTACAATGAGCAGTTCTTC. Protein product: CASRGGRSSYNEQFF.

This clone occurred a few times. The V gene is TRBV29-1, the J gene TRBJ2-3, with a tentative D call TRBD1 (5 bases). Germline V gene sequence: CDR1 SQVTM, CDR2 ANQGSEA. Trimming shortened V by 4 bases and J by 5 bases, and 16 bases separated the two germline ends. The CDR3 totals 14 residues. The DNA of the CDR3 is TGCAGCGTTGTAGTCCAGGGAAGGATAGATACGCAGTATTTT. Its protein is CSVVVQGRIDTQYF.

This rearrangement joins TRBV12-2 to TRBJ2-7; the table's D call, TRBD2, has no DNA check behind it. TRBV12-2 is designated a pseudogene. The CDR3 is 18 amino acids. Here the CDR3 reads CASRRAGLAGVGSYEQYF. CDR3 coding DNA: TGTGCAAGTCGCCGGGCGGGACTAGCGGGAGTGGGCTCCTACGAGCAGTACTTC.

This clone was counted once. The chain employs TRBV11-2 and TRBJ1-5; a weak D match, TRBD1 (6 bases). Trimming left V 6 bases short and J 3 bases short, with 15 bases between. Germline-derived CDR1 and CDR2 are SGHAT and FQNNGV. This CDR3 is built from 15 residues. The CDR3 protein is CASRRDTNINQPQHF. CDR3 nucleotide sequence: TGTGCCAGCAGGAGGGACACCAACATCAATCAGCCCCAGCATTTT.

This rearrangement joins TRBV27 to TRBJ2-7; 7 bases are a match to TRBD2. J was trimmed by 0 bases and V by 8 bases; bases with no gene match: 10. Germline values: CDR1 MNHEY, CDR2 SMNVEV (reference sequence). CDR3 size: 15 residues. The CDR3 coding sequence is TGTGCCAGCCGCCCCCTCGGGGAGGGCTCCTACGAGCAGTACTTC. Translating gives CASRPLGEGSYEQYF.

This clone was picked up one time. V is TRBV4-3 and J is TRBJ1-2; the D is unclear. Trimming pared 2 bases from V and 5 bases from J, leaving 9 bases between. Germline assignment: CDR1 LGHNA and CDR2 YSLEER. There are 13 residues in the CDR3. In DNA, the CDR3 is TGCGCCAGCAGCCAATCCCTCGGGTATGGCTACACCTTC. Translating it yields CASSQSLGYGYTF.

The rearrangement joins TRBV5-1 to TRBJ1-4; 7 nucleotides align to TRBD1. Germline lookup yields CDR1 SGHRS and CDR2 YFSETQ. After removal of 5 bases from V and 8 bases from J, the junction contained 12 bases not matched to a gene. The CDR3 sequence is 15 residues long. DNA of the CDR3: TGCGCCAGCAGTATAGGCCGACAGGGTTGGGAAAAACTGTTTTTT. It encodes CASSIGRQGWEKLFF.

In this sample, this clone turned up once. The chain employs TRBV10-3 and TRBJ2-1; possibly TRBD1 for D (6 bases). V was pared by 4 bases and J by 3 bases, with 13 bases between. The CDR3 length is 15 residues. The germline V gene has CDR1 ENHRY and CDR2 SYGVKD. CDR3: CAISARKGGYNEQFF. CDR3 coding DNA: TGTGCCATCAGTGCCCGGAAAGGGGGCTACAATGAGCAGTTCTTC.

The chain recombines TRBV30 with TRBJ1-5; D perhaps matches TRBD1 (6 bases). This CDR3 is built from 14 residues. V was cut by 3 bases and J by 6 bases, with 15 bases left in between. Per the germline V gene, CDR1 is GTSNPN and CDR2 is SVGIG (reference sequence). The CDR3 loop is CAWRGAGVGQPQHF. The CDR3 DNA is TGTGCCTGGAGAGGGGCAGGGGTAGGTCAGCCCCAGCATTTT.

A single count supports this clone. CDR3: CASSLDPRGDGYTF. The CDR3 DNA is TGTGCCAGCAGCTTAGATCCGCGAGGAGATGGCTACACCTTC. The chain uses TRBV7-6 and TRBJ1-2; D gene uncertain. This CDR3 is built from 14 residues. Germline V CDR1 and CDR2: SGHVS, FNYEAQ. V was clipped by 1 base and J by 6 bases, with 12 bases between them. The complete variable domain, with remaining parts taken from reference TRBV7-6 and TRBJ1-2, reads GAGVSQSPRYKVTKRGQDVALRCDPISGHVSLYWYRQALGQGPEFLTYFNYEAQQDKSGLPNDRFSAERPEGSISTLTIQRTEQRDSAMYRCASSLDPRGDGYTFGSGTRLTVV.

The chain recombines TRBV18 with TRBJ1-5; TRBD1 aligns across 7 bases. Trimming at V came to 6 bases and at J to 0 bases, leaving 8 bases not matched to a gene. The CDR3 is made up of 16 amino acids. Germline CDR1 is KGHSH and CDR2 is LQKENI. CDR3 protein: CASSPAGGNSNQPQHF. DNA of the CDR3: TGTGCCAGCTCTCCCGCAGGGGGGAATAGCAATCAGCCCCAGCATTTT. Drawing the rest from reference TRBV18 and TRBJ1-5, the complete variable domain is NAGVMQNPRHLVRRRGQEARLRCSPMKGHSHVYWYRQLPEEGLKFMVYLQKENIIDESGMPKERFSAEFPKEGPSILRIQQVVRGDSAAYFCASSPAGGNSNQPQHFGDGTRLSIL.

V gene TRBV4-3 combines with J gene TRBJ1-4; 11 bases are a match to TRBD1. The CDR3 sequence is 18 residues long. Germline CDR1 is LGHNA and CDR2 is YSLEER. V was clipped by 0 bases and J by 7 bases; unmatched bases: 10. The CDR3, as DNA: TGCGCCAGCAGCCAAGAAGGACAGGGGGCATTGGTCGGTGAAAAACTGTTTTTT. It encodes CASSQEGQGALVGEKLFF.

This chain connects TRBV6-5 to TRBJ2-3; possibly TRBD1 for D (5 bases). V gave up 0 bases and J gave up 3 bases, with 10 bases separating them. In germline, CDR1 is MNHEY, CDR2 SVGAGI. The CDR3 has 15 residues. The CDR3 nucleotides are TGTGCCAGCAGTTACTCGTTGGGGCGGACAGATACGCAGTATTTT. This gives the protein CASSYSLGRTDTQYF.

The CDR3 region has the DNA TGTGCCAGTAAGTTCCAGGGGGCCAATTCACCCCTCCACTTT. Its translation: CASKFQGANSPLHF. The chain combines TRBV19 with TRBJ1-6; 8 bases map to TRBD1. Germline-derived CDR1 and CDR2 are LNHDA and SQIVND (reference sequence). The CDR3 covers 14 residues. The trim removed 7 bases at V and 7 bases at J, leaving 6 bases unmatched.

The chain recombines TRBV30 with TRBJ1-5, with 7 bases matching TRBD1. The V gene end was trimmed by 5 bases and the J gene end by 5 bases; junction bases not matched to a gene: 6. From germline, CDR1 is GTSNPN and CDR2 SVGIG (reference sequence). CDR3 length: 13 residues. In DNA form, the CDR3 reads TGTGCCTGGGGCTCCGGGACAGATCAGCCCCAGCATTTT. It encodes CAWGSGTDQPQHF.

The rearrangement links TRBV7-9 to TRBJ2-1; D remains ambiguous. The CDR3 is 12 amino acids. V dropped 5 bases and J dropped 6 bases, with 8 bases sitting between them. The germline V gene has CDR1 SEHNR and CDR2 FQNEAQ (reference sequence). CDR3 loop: CASSQAANEQFF. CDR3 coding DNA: TGTGCCAGCAGCCAAGCTGCCAATGAGCAGTTCTTC.

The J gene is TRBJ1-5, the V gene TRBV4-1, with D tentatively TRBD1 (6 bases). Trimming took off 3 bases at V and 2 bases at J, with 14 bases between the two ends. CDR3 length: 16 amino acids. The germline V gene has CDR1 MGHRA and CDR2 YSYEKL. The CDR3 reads CASSQVQGRGNQPQHF. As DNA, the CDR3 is TGCGCCAGCAGCCAGGTACAGGGCCGTGGCAATCAGCCCCAGCATTTT.

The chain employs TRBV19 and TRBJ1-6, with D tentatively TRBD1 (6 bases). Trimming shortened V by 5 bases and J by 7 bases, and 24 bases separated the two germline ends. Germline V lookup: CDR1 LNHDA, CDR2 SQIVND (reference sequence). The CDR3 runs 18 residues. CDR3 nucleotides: TGTGCCAGTAGTTCCAGGGGCGTCGGGACCTCCCCGAATTCACCCCTCCACTTT. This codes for CASSSRGVGTSPNSPLHF.

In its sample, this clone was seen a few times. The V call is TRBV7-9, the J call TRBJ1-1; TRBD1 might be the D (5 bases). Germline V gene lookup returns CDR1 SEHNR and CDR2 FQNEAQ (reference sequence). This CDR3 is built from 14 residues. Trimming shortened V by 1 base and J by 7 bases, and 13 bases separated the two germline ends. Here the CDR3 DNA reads TGTGCCAGCAGCTTAGGAGTGTCAGGGCTTGAAGCTTTCTTT. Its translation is CASSLGVSGLEAFF.